This passage covers 10 T cell receptor beta chains from one sample sequenced in a study of PD-1 blockade in classical Hodgkin lymphoma. Method: immunoSEQ multiplex PCR; TCRdb's copy keeps in-frame clones and lacks some. The table records tens of thousands of clones, 91% of them present only once. Time point noted: cycle 4 day 1 (C4D1), after less than 7 weeks of nivolumab. All trial patients relapsed after autologous stem cell transplantation. The material was peripheral blood mononuclear cells (PBMCs), obtained before the fourth cycle of nivolumab. The receptors were sampled from a human donor with classical Hodgkin lymphoma.

This chain links TRBV7-9 with TRBJ1-2; TRBD1 is a possible D gene (5 bases). The CDR3 consists of 11 residues. V was trimmed by 0 bases and J by 13 bases, leaving 9 bases between them. From germline, CDR1 is SEHNR and CDR2 FQNEAQ (reference sequence). The CDR3 DNA sequence: TGTGCCAGCAGCTTAGCTGCAGGGCCCACCTTC. Encoded protein: CASSLAAGPTF.

This clone was counted between two and nine times. This chain joins TRBV7-9 and TRBJ1-2, with D hard to call. CDR3 size: 11 residues. The V gene lost 1 base and the J gene lost 7 bases, with 4 bases spanning the gap. CDR1 is SEHNR and CDR2 is FQNEAQ in the germline V gene (reference sequence). This chain's CDR3 is CASSLVVGYTF. The DNA of the CDR3 is TGTGCCAGCAGCTTAGTCGTTGGCTACACCTTC.

This clone was detected a few times. The CDR3 loop reads CASPGKNGYTF. In DNA form, the CDR3 reads TGTGCCAGCCCCGGAAAGAATGGCTACACCTTC. The chain employs TRBV2 and TRBJ1-2; D ambiguous. The V and J ends lost 8 bases and 6 bases respectively, with 10 bases between them. The CDR3 extends over 11 amino acids. Germline CDR1 is SNHLY and CDR2 is FYNNEI.

This chain uses TRBV7-3 with TRBJ2-7; D may be TRBD2 (6 bases). This CDR3 is built from 13 residues. Germline CDR1 reads SGHTA; CDR2 reads FQGTGA. The V end lost 5 bases, the J end lost 6 bases, and 14 bases lay between the germline ends. The CDR3 region has the DNA TGTGCCAGCAGCACGGGGGTAGGACCCGAGCAGTACTTC. Translation: CASSTGVGPEQYF.

This chain links TRBV12-5 with TRBJ1-5, with D unclear. The CDR3 runs 17 residues. Germline V gene sequence: CDR1 LGHNT, CDR2 FRNRAP. V was clipped by 3 bases and J by 1 base, with 16 bases between them. The CDR3 sequence: CASGFGPSSDSNQPQHF. The DNA of the CDR3 is TGTGCTAGTGGTTTCGGTCCCTCCTCAGACAGCAATCAGCCCCAGCATTTT.

This sequence joins TRBV30 and TRBJ2-5, with a tentative D call TRBD2 (5 bases). CDR3 length: 12 amino acids. Trimming took off 5 bases at V and 4 bases at J, with 11 bases between the two ends. The V gene's germline CDR1 is GTSNPN and CDR2 SVGIG (reference sequence). The CDR3 nucleotides read TGTGCCTGGGACAACCGGGGAGAGACCCAGTACTTC. It translates to CAWDNRGETQYF.

V and J are TRBV6-6 and TRBJ1-1; D is undetermined. Trimming removed 5 bases at V and 8 bases at J, with 12 bases between. The CDR3 is 12 residues long. Germline V CDR1 and CDR2: MNHNY, SVGAGI (reference sequence). DNA of the CDR3: TGTGCCAGCAGTCCGGGGAGAGTGGAAGCTTTCTTT. Its translation is CASSPGRVEAFF.

The chain joins TRBV27 to TRBJ2-4; 8 bases map to TRBD1. This CDR3 contains 19 residues. With 0 bases clipped from V and 1 base from J, the junction kept 11 bases outside the gene matches. The V gene's germline CDR1 is MNHEY and CDR2 SMNVEV (reference sequence). The CDR3 is CASSLSIKRTGLAKNIQYF. In DNA form, the CDR3 reads TGTGCCAGCAGTTTATCCATAAAACGGACAGGGTTGGCCAAAAACATTCAGTACTTC.

V and J are TRBV19 and TRBJ2-1, with D possibly being TRBD1 or TRBD2 (5 bases each). Germline CDR1 LNHDA, CDR2 SQIVND (reference sequence). V gave up 4 bases and J gave up 6 bases, with 19 bases separating them. The CDR3 extends over 16 amino acids. The DNA for the CDR3 is TGTGCCAGTAGTAAGGATGTGGGGGTGGGTGGCAATGAGCAGTTCTTC. Amino acids: CASSKDVGVGGNEQFF.

This clone was observed a few times. This chain uses TRBV4-1 with TRBJ1-2; 11 bases match TRBD1. The CDR3 totals 16 residues. Germline trimming cut 3 bases from V and 5 bases from J; bases unmatched to any gene: 8. Germline assignment: CDR1 MGHRA and CDR2 YSYEKL. CDR3: CASSHGQGALAYGYTF. The CDR3 nucleotides are TGCGCCAGCAGCCACGGACAGGGGGCTCTGGCGTATGGCTACACCTTC.